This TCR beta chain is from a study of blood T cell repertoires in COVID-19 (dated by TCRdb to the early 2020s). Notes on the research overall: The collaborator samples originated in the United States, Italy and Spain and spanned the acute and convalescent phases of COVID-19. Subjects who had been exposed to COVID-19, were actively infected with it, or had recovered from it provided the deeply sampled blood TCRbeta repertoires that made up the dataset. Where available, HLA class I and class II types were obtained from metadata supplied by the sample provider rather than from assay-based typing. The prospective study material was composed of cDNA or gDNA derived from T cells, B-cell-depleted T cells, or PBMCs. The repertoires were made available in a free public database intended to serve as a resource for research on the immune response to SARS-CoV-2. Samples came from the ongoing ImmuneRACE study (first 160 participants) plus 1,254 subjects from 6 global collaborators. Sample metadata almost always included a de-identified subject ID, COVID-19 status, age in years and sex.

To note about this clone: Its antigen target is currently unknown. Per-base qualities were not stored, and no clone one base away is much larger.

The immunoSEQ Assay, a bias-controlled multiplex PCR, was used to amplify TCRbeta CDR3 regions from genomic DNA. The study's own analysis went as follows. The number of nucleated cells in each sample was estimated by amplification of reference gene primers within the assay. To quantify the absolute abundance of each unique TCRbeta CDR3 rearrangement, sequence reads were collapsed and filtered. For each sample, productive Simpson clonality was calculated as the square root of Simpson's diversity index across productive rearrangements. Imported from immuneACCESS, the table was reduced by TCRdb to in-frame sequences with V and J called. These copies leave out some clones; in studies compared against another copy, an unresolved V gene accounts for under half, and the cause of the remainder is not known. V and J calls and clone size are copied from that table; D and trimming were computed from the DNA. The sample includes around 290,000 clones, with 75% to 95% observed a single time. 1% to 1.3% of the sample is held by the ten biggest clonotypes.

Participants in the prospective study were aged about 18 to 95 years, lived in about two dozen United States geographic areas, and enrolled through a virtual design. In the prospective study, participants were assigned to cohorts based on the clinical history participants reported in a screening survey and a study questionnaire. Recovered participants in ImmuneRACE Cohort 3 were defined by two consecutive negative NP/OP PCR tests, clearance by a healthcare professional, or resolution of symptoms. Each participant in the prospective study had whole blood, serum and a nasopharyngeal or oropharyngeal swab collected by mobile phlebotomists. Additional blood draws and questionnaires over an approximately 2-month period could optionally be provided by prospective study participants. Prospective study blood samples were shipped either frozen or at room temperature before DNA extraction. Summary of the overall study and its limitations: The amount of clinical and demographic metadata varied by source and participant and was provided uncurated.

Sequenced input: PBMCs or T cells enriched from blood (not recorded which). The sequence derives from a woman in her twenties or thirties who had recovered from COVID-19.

The bases are TGCGCCAGCAGCCAAGATATTGCGGGACGATCTCACACCGGGGAGCTGTTTTTT. Protein translation: CASSQDIAGRSHTGELFF. The sequence joins TRBV4-3 to TRBJ2-2; the D gene is perhaps TRBD2, from 6 matching bases. The CDR3 spans 18 residues, from the cysteine through the phenylalanine. Only the CDR3 part of the read is kept: 54 bases, read in frame from the first base. V drops 0 bases and J drops 3 bases, leaving 17 bases in between. The germline V gene encodes CDR1 LGHNA and CDR2 YSLEER.